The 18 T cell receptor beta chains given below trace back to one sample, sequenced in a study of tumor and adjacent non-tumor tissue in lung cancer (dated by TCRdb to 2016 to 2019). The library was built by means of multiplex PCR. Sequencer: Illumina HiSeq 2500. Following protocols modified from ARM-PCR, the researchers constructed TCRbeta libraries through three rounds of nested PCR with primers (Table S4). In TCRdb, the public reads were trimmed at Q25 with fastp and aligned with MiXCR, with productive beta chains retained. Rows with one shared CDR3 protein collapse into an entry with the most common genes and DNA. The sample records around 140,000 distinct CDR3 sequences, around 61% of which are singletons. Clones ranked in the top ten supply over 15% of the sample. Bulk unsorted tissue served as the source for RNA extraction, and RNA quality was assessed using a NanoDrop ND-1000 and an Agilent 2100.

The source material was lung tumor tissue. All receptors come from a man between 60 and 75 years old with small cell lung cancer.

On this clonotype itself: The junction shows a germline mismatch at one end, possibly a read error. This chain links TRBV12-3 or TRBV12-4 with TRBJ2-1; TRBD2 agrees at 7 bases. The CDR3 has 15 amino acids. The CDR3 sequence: CASNRLRGDYNERFF. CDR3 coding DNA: TGTGCCAGCAACCGCCTACGGGGGGACTACAATGAGCGGTTCTTC.

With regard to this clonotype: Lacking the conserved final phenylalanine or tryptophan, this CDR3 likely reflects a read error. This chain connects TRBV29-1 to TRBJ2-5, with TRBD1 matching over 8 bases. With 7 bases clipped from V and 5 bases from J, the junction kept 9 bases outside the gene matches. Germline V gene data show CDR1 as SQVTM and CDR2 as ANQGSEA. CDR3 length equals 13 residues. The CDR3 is CSGKDRVGETQYS. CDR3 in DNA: TGCAGCGGTAAGGACAGGGTGGGGGAGACCCAGTACTCC.

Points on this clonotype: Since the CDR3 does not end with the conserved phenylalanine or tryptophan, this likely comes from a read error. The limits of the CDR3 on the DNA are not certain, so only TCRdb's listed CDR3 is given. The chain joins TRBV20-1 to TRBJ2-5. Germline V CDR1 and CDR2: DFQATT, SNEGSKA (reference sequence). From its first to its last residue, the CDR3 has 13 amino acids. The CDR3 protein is CSARLLERETPYI.

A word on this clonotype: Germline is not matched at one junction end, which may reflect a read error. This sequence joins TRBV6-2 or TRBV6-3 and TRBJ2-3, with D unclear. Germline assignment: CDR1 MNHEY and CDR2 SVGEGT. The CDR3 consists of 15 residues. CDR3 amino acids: CANSYSTAATDTQYF. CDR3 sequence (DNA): TGTGCCAACAGTTACTCGACGGCAGCCACAGATACGCAGTATTTT.

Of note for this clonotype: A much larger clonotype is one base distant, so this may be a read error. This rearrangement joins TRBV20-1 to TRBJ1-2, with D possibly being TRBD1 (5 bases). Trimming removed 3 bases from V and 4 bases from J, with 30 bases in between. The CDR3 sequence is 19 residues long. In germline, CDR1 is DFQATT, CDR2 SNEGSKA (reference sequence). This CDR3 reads CSARSSNFGGSDHPYGYTF. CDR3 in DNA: TGCAGTGCTAGGTCTTCAAACTTTGGGGGATCCGACCATCCCTATGGCTACACCTTC.

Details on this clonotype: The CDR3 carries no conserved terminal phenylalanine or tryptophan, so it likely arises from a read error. This CDR3 reads CNARDIDWTGELFL. CDR3 DNA sequence: TGCAATGCTAGAGATATAGATTGGACTGGGGAGCTGTTTTTA. The chain has TRBV20-1 and TRBJ2-2; a weak D match, TRBD2 (5 bases). There are 14 residues in the CDR3. Germline V gene sequence: CDR1 DFQATT, CDR2 SNEGSKA (reference sequence).

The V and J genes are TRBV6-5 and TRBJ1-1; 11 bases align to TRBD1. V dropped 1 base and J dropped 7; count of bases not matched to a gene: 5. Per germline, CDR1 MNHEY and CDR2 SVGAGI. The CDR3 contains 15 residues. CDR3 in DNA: TGTGCCAGCAGTTACTGGGGACAGGGGGGAAGTGAAGCTTTCTTT. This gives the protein CASSYWGQGGSEAFF.

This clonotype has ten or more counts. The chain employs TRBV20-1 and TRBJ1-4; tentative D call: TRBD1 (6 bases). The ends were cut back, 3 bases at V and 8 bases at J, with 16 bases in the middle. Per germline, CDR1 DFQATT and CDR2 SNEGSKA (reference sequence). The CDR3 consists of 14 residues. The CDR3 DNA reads TGCAGTGCTAGCGGCAGGGGCGGCGGAGAAAAACTGTTTTTT. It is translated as CSASGRGGGEKLFF.

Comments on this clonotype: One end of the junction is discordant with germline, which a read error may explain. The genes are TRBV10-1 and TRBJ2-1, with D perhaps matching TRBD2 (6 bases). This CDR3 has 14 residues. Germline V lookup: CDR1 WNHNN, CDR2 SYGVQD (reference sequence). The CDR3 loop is CVSSDTSWGDKQFF. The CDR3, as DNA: TGCGTCAGCAGTGATACTAGTTGGGGGGATAAGCAGTTCTTC.

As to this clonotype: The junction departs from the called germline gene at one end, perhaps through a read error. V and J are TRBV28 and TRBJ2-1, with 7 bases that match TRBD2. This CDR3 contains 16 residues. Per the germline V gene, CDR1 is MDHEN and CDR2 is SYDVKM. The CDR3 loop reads CASRPSGANVGNEQLF. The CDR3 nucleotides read TGTGCCAGCAGACCGAGCGGGGCCAACGTGGGGAATGAGCAGCTCTTC.

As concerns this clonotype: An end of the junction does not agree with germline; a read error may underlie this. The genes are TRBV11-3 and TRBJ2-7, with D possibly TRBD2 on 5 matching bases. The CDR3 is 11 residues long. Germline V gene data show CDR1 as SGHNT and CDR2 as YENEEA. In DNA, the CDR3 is TGTGTCAGCGGCAACTCCTACGAGCAGTACTTC. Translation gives CVSGNSYEQYF.

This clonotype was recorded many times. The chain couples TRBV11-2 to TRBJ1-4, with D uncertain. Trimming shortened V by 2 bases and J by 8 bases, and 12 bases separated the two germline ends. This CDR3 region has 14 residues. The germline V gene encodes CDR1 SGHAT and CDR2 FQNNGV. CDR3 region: CASSLRIGGEKLFF. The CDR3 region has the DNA TGTGCCAGCAGCTTACGGATCGGAGGGGAAAAACTGTTTTTT.

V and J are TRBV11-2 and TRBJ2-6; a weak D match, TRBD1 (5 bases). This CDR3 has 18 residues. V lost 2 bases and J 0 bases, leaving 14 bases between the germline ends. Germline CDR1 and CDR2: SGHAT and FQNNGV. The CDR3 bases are TGTGCCAGCAGCTTAACCTACAGACAGCGCTCTGGGGCCAACGTCCTGACTTTC. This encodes CASSLTYRQRSGANVLTF.

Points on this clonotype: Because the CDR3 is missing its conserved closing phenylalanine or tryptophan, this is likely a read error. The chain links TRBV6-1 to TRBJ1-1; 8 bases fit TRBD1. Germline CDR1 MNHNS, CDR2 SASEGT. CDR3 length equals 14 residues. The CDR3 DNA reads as TGTACCAGCAGGGGGCAGGGGGCGGGCTTTGAAGCTTTCTCT. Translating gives CTSRGQGAGFEAFS.

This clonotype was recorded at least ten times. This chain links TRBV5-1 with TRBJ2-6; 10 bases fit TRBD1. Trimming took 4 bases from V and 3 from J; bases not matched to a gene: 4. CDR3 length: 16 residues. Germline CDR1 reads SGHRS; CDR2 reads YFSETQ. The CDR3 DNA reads TGCGCCAGCAGCCTGGACAGGGGGTTTGGGGCCAACGTCCTGACTTTC. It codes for CASSLDRGFGANVLTF.

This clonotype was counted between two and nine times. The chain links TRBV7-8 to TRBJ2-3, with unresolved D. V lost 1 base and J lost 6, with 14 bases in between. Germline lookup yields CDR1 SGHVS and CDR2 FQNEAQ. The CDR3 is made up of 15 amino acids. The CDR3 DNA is TGTGCCAGCAGCTTAGTGTCTTCCGGTGGGGATACGCAGTATTTT. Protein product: CASSLVSSGGDTQYF.

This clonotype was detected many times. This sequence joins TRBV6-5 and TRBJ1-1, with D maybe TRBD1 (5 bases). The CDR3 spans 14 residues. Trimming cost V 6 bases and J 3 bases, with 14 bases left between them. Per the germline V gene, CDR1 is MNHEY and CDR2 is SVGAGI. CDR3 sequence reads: CASRLPGGYTEAFF. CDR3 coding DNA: TGTGCCAGCAGGTTGCCGGGGGGATACACTGAAGCTTTCTTT.

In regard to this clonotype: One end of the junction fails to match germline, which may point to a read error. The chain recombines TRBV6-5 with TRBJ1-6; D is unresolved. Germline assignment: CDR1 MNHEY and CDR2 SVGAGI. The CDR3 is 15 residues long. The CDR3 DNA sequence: TGTGCCAGCAGTTACACGGAGTCTAATAATTCACCCCTCCACTTC. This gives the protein CASSYTESNNSPLHF.